This T cell receptor (beta chain) was obtained from a study of a mutant IDH1 vaccine in newly diagnosed glioma. Study in general: Most had both radiotherapy and temozolomide beforehand; others had only one. Points from the study as a whole: Whatever changes occurred in top peripheral T cell clonotypes seemed unrelated to pseudoprogression. Vaccine-induced responses were seen in under 95% of patients, spanning several MHC alleles.

The time point is: week 11, during vaccination. The content of each vaccine dose was 300 ug of mutant IDH1 20-mer peptide, and topical imiquimod accompanied it. The donors' diagnosis was new WHO grade 3 or 4 astrocytoma that was IDH1-mutant and ATRX-lost. About this clone: Antigen: not known.

In germline, CDR1 is DFQATT, CDR2 SNEGSKA (reference sequence). The CDR3 is 11 residues long. Trimming took off 6 bases at V and 10 bases at J, with 14 bases between the two ends. The protocol was immunoSEQ multiplex PCR, while the TCRdb copy is restricted to in-frame clones and leaves out a portion. Altogether more than 55,000 clones are present, approximately 84% being singletons, with the ten largest covering 3% to 4%. The TCR originated in a man aged 30 to 39 with glioma. Sequencing used PBMCs, obtained from a glioma patient whose treatment included an IDH1 peptide vaccine. The rearrangement links TRBV20-1 to TRBJ2-3; D is unclear. CDR3: CSAVTPMAQYF. CDR3 nucleotides: TGCAGTGCGGTTACTCCTATGGCGCAGTATTTT.